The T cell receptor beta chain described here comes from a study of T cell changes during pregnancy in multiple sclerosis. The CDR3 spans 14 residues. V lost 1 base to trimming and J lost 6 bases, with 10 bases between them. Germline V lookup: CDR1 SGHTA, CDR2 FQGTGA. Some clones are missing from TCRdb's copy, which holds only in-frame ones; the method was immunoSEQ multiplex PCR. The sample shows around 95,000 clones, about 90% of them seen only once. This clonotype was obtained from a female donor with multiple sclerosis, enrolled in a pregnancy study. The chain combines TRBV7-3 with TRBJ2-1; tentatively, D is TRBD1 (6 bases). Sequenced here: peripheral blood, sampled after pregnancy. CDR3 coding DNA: TGTGCCAGCAGCTTAAGGGGGCGGAGCAATGAGCAGTTCTTC. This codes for CASSLRGRSNEQFF. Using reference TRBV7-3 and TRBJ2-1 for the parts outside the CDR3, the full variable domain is GAGVSQTPSNKVTEKGKYVELRCDPISGHTALYWYRQSLGQGPEFLIYFQGTGAADDSGLPNDRFFAVRPEGSVSTLKIQRTERGDSAVYLCASSLRGRSNEQFFGPGTRLTVL.